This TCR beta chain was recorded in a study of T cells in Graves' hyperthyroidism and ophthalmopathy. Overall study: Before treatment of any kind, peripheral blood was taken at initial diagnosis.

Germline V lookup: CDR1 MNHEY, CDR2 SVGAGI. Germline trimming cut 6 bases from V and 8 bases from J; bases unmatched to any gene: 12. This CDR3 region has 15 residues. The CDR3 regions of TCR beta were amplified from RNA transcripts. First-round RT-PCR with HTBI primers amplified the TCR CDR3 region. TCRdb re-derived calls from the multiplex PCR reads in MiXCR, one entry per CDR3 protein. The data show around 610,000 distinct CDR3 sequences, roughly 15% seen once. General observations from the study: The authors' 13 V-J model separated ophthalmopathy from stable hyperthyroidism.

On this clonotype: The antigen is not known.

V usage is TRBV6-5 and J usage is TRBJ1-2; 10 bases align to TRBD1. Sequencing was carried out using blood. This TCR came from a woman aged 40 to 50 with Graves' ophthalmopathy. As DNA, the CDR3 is TGTGCCAGCAGCTCTACGAGACAGGGGGCCCAGGGCTACACCTTC. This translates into CASSSTRQGAQGYTF.